This T cell receptor (beta chain) emerged from a study of blood T cell repertoires in COVID-19. Data came from immunoSEQ multiplex PCR; TCRdb stores just in-frame clones and leaves some out. The sample shows fewer than 350,000 clones, approximately 90% of them seen only once. The source is a middle-aged woman with acute COVID-19. The source material was PBMCs or T cells enriched from blood (not recorded which).

For the CDR3, the DNA is TGTGCCAGCAGTTTAGGTGCGGGGGGAAATTCACCCCTCCACTTT. Amino acid sequence: CASSLGAGGNSPLHF. V is TRBV28 and J is TRBJ1-6, with D perhaps matching TRBD1 (5 bases). V was pared by 2 bases and J by 7 bases, with 12 bases between. CDR3 length: 15 amino acids. The germline gives CDR1 MDHEN, CDR2 SYDVKM.